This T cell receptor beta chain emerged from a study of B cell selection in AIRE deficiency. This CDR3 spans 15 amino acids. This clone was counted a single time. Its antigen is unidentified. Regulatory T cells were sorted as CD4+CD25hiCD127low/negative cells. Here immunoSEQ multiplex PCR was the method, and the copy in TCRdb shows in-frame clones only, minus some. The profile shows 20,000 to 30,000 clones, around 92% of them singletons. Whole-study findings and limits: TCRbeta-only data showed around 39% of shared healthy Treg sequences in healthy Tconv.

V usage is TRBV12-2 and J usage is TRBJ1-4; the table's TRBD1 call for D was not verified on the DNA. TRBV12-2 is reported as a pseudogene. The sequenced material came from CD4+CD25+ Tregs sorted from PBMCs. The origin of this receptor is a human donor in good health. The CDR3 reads CASPAGDRKNEKLFF. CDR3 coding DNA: TGTGCAAGTCCCGCGGGGGACAGGAAAAATGAAAAACTGTTTTTT.